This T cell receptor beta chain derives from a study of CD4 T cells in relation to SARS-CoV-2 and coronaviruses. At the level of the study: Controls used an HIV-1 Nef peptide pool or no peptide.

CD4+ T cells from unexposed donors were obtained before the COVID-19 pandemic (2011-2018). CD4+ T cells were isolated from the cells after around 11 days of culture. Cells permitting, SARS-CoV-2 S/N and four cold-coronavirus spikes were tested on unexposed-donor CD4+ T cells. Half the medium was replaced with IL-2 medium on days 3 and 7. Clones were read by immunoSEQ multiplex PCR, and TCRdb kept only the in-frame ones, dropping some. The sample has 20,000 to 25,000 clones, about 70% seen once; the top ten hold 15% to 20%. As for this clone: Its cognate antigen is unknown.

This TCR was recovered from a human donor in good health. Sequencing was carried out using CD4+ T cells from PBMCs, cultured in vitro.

The CDR3 loop reads CASSNGQGAGLSEAFF. Here the CDR3 DNA reads TGTGCCAGCAGCAACGGACAGGGGGCGGGGCTGTCTGAAGCTTTCTTT. The chain links TRBV13 to TRBJ1-1; 11 nucleotides align to TRBD1. The trim removed 5 bases at V and 6 bases at J, leaving 11 bases unmatched. The CDR3 sequence is 16 residues long. Germline V gene data show CDR1 as PRHDT and CDR2 as FYEKMQ (reference sequence).